The 16 T cell receptor beta chains below were found in one sample sequenced in a study of neurological immune-mediated disorders. In TCRdb, the 5' RACE reads were re-called with MiXCR into one record per CDR3 protein. Of 30,000 to 40,000 distinct CDR3 sequences listed, less than 8.5% are singletons. The sample consisted of PBMCs. The receptors were sampled from a middle-aged woman in good health.

This clonotype was seen ten or more times. The chain joins TRBV15 to TRBJ2-1, with 12 bases that match TRBD2. The V and J ends lost 5 bases and 4 bases, in that order; junction bases with no gene match: 6. This CDR3 spans 16 amino acids. Germline V gives CDR1 LNHNV, CDR2 YYDKDF (reference sequence). This CDR3 reads CATSRGLAGKYNEQFF. DNA of the CDR3: TGTGCCACCAGCCGCGGACTAGCGGGAAAGTACAATGAGCAGTTCTTC.

At least ten counts were recorded for this clonotype. The chain recombines TRBV10-3 with TRBJ1-5; maybe TRBD1 (5 bases). V shed 0 bases and J shed 6 bases, with 12 bases lying between them. Germline V gene data show CDR1 as ENHRY and CDR2 as SYGVKD. The CDR3 runs to 15 residues. In DNA, the CDR3 is TGTGCCATCAGTGAGTCCGAGACAGCGAGTCAGCCCCAGCATTTT. Amino acid sequence: CAISESETASQPQHF.

This clonotype was detected ten times or more. The chain has TRBV5-6 and TRBJ2-1, with TRBD2 identical over 9 bases. Trimming at V came to 6 bases and at J to 8 bases, leaving 12 bases not matched to a gene. Germline V gene lookup returns CDR1 SGHDT and CDR2 YYEEEE. This CDR3 has 15 amino acids. The DNA for the CDR3 is TGTGCCAGCACCCTTAGCGGGAGTACGATCGATGAGCAGTTCTTC. It is translated as CASTLSGSTIDEQFF.

This clonotype was counted many times. The chain recombines TRBV2 with TRBJ2-7; D unclear. Trimming removed 3 bases from V and 2 bases from J, with 8 bases in between. Germline values: CDR1 SNHLY, CDR2 FYNNEI. The CDR3 extends over 13 amino acids. Here the CDR3 reads CASSDGEAYEQYF. CDR3 nucleotide sequence: TGTGCCAGCAGTGATGGAGAAGCCTACGAGCAGTACTTC.

This clonotype was detected many times. The chain combines TRBV5-1 with TRBJ1-2; D remains unclear. The CDR3 loop spans 13 amino acids. Trimming took off 2 bases at V and 3 bases at J, with 8 bases between the two ends. Germline CDR1 is SGHRS and CDR2 is YFSETQ. The CDR3 DNA follows: TGCGCCAGCAGCTTTGGGGAGTACTATGGCTACACCTTC. This sequence encodes CASSFGEYYGYTF.

This clonotype was seen a single time. V gene TRBV29-1 combines with J gene TRBJ2-5; weak D call: TRBD1 (5 bases). This CDR3 has 12 residues. V was clipped by 4 bases and J by 5 bases, with 11 bases between them. Germline V gene data show CDR1 as SQVTM and CDR2 as ANQGSEA. CDR3 region: CSVAQGTETQYF. The CDR3 DNA reads as TGCAGCGTTGCCCAGGGCACCGAGACCCAGTACTTC.

This clonotype was observed at least ten times. The rearrangement links TRBV18 to TRBJ2-7; D gene uncertain. Germline lookup yields CDR1 KGHSH and CDR2 LQKENI. The V gene lost 2 bases and the J gene lost 6 bases, with 17 bases spanning the gap. This CDR3 comprises 15 residues. In DNA form, the CDR3 reads TGTGCCAGCTCACCATGGGCCAGTGGGGTCCGCGAGCAGTACGTC. As protein: CASSPWASGVREQYV.

This clonotype was detected ten times or more. The V gene is TRBV7-8, the J gene TRBJ1-5; unclear D gene. V was shortened by 1 base and J by 3 bases, with 10 bases between the two germline ends. Germline V gene sequence: CDR1 SGHVS, CDR2 FQNEAQ. This CDR3 is 15 amino acids long. The CDR3 loop is CASSLGSVDNQPQHF. Written as DNA, the CDR3 is TGTGCCAGCAGCTTAGGATCGGTGGACAATCAGCCCCAGCATTTT.

This clonotype occurred many times. Relative to the germline gene, one junction end is altered; a read error may explain this. This chain connects TRBV5-1 to TRBJ2-3, with 7 bases that match TRBD1. The CDR3 runs 12 residues. Germline V gene sequence: CDR1 SGHRS, CDR2 YFSETQ. The CDR3, as DNA: TGCGCCAGCAGCTTGGAATCAGGGACAGATAACTTT. As protein: CASSLESGTDNF.

In this sample, this clonotype turned up many times. The chain carries TRBV24-1 and TRBJ2-7, with D unclear. V was cut by 0 bases and J by 7 bases, with 9 bases left in between. Per germline, CDR1 KGHDR and CDR2 SFDVKD. There are 13 residues in the CDR3. CDR3 DNA: TGTGCCACCAGTGATTTGAGGCACCGGGAGCAGTACTTC. Translating it yields CATSDLRHREQYF.

This clonotype was counted ten times or more. A read error is possible here, since a much larger clone lies one base away. The chain employs TRBV20-1 and TRBJ1-3; D unresolved. Germline lookup yields CDR1 DFQATT and CDR2 SNEGSKA (reference sequence). The CDR3 totals 11 residues. Trimming left V 6 bases short and J 2 bases short, with 5 bases between. The CDR3 nucleotides are TGCAGTGCCCGAGCTGGAAACACCATATATTTT. This encodes CSARAGNTIYF.

The chain carries TRBV18 and TRBJ1-4, with TRBD1 matching over 7 bases. Germline lookup yields CDR1 KGHSH and CDR2 LQKENI. The CDR3 has 15 amino acids. V shed 2 bases and J 14 bases; nucleotides not matched to a gene: 14. The CDR3 DNA reads TGTGCCAGCTCACCAACAGGGGTTGGGAATGGAAACCTGTTTTTT. It yields the protein CASSPTGVGNGNLFF.

At least ten counts were recorded for this clonotype. This chain connects TRBV5-1 to TRBJ2-7; 13 nucleotides agree with TRBD2. The CDR3 extends over 17 amino acids. The germline V gene encodes CDR1 SGHRS and CDR2 YFSETQ. V gave up 0 bases and J gave up 3 bases; unmatched junction bases: 6. CDR3 bases: TGCGCCAGCAGCTTGGGACTAGCGGGAGGTCCAAACTACGAGCAGTACTTC. It yields the protein CASSLGLAGGPNYEQYF.

This clonotype was seen ten or more times. The gene calls are TRBV5-1 and TRBJ1-5; D gene uncertain. The germline V and J ends were trimmed by 0 bases and 3 bases, with 10 bases remaining between them. This CDR3 contains 15 residues. The germline V gene encodes CDR1 SGHRS and CDR2 YFSETQ. CDR3 residues: CASSLGTGTNQPQHF. As DNA, the CDR3 is TGCGCCAGCAGCTTGGGGACGGGTACCAATCAGCCCCAGCATTTT.

This clonotype was seen at least ten times. The chain employs TRBV5-1 and TRBJ1-4, with TRBD1 identical over 8 bases. The CDR3 has 13 residues. The V gene's germline CDR1 is SGHRS and CDR2 YFSETQ. V lost 5 bases to trimming and J lost 9 bases; unmatched junction nucleotides: 6. The CDR3 is CASRDQGAQKLFF. CDR3 DNA sequence: TGCGCCAGCAGGGATCAGGGGGCTCAAAAACTGTTTTTT.

This clonotype was observed at least ten times. The chain recombines TRBV3-1 with TRBJ1-1, with no clear D. The V gene's germline CDR1 is LGHDT and CDR2 YNNKEL (reference sequence). This CDR3 contains 14 residues. The V end was cut by 0 bases, the J end by 1 base, with 6 bases between. The CDR3 here is CASSQDQRNTEAFF. CDR3 coding DNA: TGTGCCAGCAGCCAAGATCAGAGGAACACTGAAGCTTTCTTT. The whole variable domain, filled in from reference TRBV3-1 and TRBJ1-1, reads DTAVSQTPKYLVTQMGNDKSIKCEQNLGHDTMYWYKQDSKKFLKIMFSYNNKELIINETVPNRFSPKSPDKAHLNLHINSLELGDSAVYFCASSQDQRNTEAFFGQGTRLTVV.